The entry that follows covers one TCR beta chain sequence. Construction of the TCRbeta library involved unique molecular identifiers. Via MiXCR, TCRdb re-called the PCR reads, giving one row per CDR3 protein. The sample includes 350,000 to 500,000 distinct CDR3 sequences, 43% of them seen just once. This sample was included in a study of T-cell reconstitution after alpha-beta-depleted transplantation in children. V was pared by 4 bases and J by 1 base, with 16 bases between. The CDR3 is 15 residues long. Germline CDR1 SQVTM, CDR2 ANQGSEA. This TCR derives from a girl aged 2 to 9 with aplastic anemia, due to receive a stem cell transplant. The chain uses TRBV29-1 and TRBJ1-2, with a weak D call TRBD1 (5 bases). The sequences come from PBMCs, collected before TCRalphabeta/CD19-depleted stem cell transplant. The CDR3 bases are TGCAGCGTTGGGGGTCTCCCTGACAGTAACTATGGCTACACCTTC. Residues: CSVGGLPDSNYGYTF. The full variable domain, its missing parts supplied by reference TRBV29-1 and TRBJ1-2, is SAVISQKPSRDICQRGTSLTIQCQVDSQVTMMFWYRQQPGQSLTLIATANQGSEATYESGFVIDKFPISRPNLTFSTLTVSNMSPEDSSIYLCSVGGLPDSNYGYTFGSGTRLTVV.